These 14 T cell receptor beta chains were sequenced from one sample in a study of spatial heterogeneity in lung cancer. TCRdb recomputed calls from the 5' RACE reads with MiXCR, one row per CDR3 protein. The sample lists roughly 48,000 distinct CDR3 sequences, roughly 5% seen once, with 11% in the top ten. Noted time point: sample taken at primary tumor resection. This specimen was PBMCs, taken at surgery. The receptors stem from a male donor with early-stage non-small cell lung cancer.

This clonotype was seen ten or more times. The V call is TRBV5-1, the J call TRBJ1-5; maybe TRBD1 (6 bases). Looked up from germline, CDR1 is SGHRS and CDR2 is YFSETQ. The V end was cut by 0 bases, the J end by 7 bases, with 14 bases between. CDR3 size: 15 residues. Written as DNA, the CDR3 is TGCGCCAGCAGCTTGGACAGGGAAGGGGGACAGCCCCAGCATTTT. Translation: CASSLDREGGQPQHF.

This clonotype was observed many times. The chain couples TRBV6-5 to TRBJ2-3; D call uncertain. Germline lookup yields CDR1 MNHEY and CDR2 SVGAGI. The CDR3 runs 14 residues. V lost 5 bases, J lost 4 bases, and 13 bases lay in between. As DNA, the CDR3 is TGTGCCAGCAGTACCCAATTAGCTGCAGATACGCAGTATTTT. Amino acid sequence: CASSTQLAADTQYF.

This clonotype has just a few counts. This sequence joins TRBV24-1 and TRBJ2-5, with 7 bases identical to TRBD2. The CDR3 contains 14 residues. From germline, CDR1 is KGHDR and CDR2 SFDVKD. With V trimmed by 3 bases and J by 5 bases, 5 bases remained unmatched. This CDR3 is CATSDPVGGETQYF. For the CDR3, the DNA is TGTGCCACCAGTGATCCTGTGGGAGGGGAGACCCAGTACTTC.

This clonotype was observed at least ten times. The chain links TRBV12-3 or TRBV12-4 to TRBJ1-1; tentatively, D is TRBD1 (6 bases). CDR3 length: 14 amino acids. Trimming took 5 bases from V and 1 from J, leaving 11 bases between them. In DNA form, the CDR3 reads TGTGCCAGCAGTCCCCTCAGGGGGAACACTGAAGCTTTCTTT. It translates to CASSPLRGNTEAFF.

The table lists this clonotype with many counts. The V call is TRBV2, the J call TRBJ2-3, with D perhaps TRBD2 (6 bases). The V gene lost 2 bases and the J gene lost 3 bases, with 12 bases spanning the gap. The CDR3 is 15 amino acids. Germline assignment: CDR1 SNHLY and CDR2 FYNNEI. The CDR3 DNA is TGTGCCAGCAGTGAACCCGGGGGACGAACAGATACGCAGTATTTT. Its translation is CASSEPGGRTDTQYF.

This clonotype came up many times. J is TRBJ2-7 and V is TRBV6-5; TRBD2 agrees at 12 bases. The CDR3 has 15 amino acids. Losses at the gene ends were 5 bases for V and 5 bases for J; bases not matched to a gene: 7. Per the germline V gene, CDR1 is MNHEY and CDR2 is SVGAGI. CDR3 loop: CASSTTGLAGHEQYF. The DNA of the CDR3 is TGTGCCAGCAGTACAACCGGACTAGCGGGACACGAGCAGTACTTC.

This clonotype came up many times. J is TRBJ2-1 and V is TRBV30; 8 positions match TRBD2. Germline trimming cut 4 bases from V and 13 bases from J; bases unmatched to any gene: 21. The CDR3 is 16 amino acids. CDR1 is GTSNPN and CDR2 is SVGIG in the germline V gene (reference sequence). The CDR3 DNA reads TGTGCCTGGACGGGGGGGGGCGCGTTCGCCCATACCGGTCAGTTCTTC. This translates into CAWTGGGAFAHTGQFF.

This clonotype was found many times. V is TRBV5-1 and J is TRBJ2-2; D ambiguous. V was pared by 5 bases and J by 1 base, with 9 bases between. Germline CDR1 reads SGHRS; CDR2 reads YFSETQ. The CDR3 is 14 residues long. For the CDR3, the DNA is TGCGCCAGCAGATCGGCTCTGAACACCGGGGAGCTGTTTTTT. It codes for CASRSALNTGELFF.

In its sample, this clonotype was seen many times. The CDR3 coding sequence is TGCAGTGCTAGAAGACTAGTGGGTCTGCAAGAGACCCAGTACTTC. This codes for CSARRLVGLQETQYF. This chain links TRBV20-1 with TRBJ2-5, with D possibly TRBD2 on 6 matching bases. The CDR3 is 15 residues long. V lost 2 bases and J 2 bases, leaving 15 bases between the germline ends. Per germline, CDR1 DFQATT and CDR2 SNEGSKA (reference sequence).

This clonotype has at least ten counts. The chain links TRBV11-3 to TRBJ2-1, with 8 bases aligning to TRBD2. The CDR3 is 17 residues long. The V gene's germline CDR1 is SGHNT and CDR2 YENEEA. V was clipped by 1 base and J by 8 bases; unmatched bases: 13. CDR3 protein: CASSLGLAPARRDEQFF. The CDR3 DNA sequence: TGTGCCAGCAGCTTAGGACTAGCGCCCGCGAGACGGGATGAGCAGTTCTTC.

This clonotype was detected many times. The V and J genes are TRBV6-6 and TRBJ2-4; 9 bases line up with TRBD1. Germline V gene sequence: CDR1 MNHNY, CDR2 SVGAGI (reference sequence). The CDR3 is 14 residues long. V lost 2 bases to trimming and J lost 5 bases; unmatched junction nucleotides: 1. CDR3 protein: CASSYRQGENIQYF. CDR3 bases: TGTGCCAGCAGTTACAGACAGGGGGAAAACATTCAGTACTTC.

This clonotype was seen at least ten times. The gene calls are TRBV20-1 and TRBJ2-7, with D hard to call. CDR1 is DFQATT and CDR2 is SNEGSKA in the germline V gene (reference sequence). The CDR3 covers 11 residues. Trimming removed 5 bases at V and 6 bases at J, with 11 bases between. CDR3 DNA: TGCAGTGCTGCCCCTATATCCGAGCAGTACTTC. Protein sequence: CSAAPISEQYF.

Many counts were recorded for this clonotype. The CDR3 bases are TGTGCCAGCAGCCGACGAAGCCTACCCGGTTACAATGAGCAGTTCTTC. Translation gives CASSRRSLPGYNEQFF. This chain joins TRBV3-1 and TRBJ2-1, with D unresolved. Trimming took 4 bases from V and 4 from J, leaving 17 bases between them. Germline CDR1 reads LGHDT; CDR2 reads YNNKEL (reference sequence). The CDR3 consists of 16 residues.

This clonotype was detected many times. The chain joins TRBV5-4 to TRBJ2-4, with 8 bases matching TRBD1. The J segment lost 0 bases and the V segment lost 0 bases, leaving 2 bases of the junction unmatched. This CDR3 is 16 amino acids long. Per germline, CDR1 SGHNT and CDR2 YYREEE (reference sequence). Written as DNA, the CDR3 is TGTGCCAGCAGCTTGGGACAGGGGCTAGCCAAAAACATTCAGTACTTC. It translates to CASSLGQGLAKNIQYF.